This is a list of T cell receptor beta chains from one sample in a study of T-cell reconstitution after alpha-beta-depleted transplantation in children. TCRdb reanalysed the PCR reads using MiXCR and keeps one entry per CDR3 protein. The table lists about 200,000 distinct CDR3 sequences, 13% to 15% of them singletons. Here the sequenced sample was PBMCs from the stem cell graft donor, taken from the stem cell graft. Source of these receptors: a human donor who donated a stem cell graft to a child with acute lymphoblastic leukemia. Both conserved end residues are part of each CDR3. A D gene is named only where the DNA matches it firmly. For some rows the clone size is stated as once, few or many, or as a class when expanded; others skip it.

d_gene	abundance	v_gene	j_gene	CDR3aa	CDR3nt
TRBD1	NA	TRBV7-9	TRBJ1-2	CASSTSLGQGYGYTF	TGTGCCAGCAGCACTAGCCTGGGACAGGGTTATGGCTACACCTTC
NA	many	TRBV12-3/TRBV12-4	TRBJ2-3	CASSGLERTTSTDTQYF	TGTGCCAGCAGCGGACTGGAGAGAACCACTAGCACAGATACGCAGTATTTT
TRBD2	NA	TRBV6-1	TRBJ2-5	CASRLSGRARETQYF	TGTGCCAGCAGATTGAGCGGGAGGGCCCGAGAGACCCAGTACTTC
NA	many	TRBV7-9	TRBJ2-5	CASSPRGDQETQYF	TGTGCCAGCAGCCCCCGCGGGGACCAAGAGACCCAGTACTTC
TRBD2	many	TRBV12-3/TRBV12-4	TRBJ2-3	CASRLSGGSTDTQYF	TGTGCCAGCAGGCTCTCCGGGGGGAGCACAGATACGCAGTATTTT
NA	many	TRBV5-1	TRBJ2-5	CASSFSGESPQETQYF	TGCGCCAGCAGCTTCTCGGGGGAATCACCTCAAGAGACCCAGTACTTC
NA	few	TRBV11-2	TRBJ2-7	CASRSPGAGYEQYF	TGTGCCAGCAGATCCCCGGGGGCAGGGTACGAGCAGTACTTC
NA	many	TRBV7-8	TRBJ2-1	CASSLSTRLNEQFF	TGTGCCAGCAGCTTAAGTACTAGATTGAATGAGCAGTTCTTC
TRBD2	NA	TRBV29-1	TRBJ2-5	CSVVISGSSQTQYF	TGCAGCGTTGTGATCAGCGGGAGTAGTCAGACCCAGTACTTC
NA	few	TRBV11-2	TRBJ2-5	CASSSDMETQYF	TGTGCCAGCAGCTCGGACATGGAGACCCAGTACTTC
TRBD1	few	TRBV5-1	TRBJ2-7	CASSLYGQGFYEQYF	TGCGCCAGCAGCTTATATGGACAGGGGTTCTACGAGCAGTACTTC
NA	many	TRBV19	TRBJ2-1	CASSIDSDYIATNEQFF	TGTGCCAGTAGTATAGATTCCGACTACATAGCGACCAATGAGCAGTTCTTC
NA	many	TRBV5-1	TRBJ1-6	CASRGSPNSPLHF	TGCGCCAGCAGAGGCAGCCCAAATTCACCCCTCCACTTT
NA	many	TRBV20-1	TRBJ1-5	CSAREVPGSRGQPQHF	TGCAGTGCTAGAGAGGTCCCAGGGTCCCGAGGTCAGCCCCAGCATTTT
NA	many	TRBV28	TRBJ1-5	CASSSNGQFQPQHF	TGTGCCAGCAGTTCGAACGGACAGTTCCAGCCCCAGCATTTT
NA	many	TRBV10-3	TRBJ2-1	CAISMRGGDEQFF	TGTGCCATCAGTATGAGAGGCGGGGATGAGCAGTTCTTC
NA	many	TRBV20-1	TRBJ2-1	CSAREVIGSWQFF	TGCAGTGCTAGAGAGGTTATAGGATCCTGGCAGTTCTTC
NA	many	TRBV7-9	TRBJ2-1	CASSLTGEQFF	TGTGCCAGCAGCTTAACCGGTGAGCAGTTCTTC
NA	many	TRBV28	TRBJ2-1	CASNQGGDPNEQFF	TGTGCCAGCAATCAAGGTGGGGATCCCAATGAGCAGTTCTTC
TRBD2	many	TRBV7-2	TRBJ2-6	CASSLGLAGGGANVLTF	TGTGCCAGCAGCTTGGGTCTAGCGGGCGGCGGGGCCAACGTCCTGACTTTC
TRBD2	NA	TRBV20-1	TRBJ2-1	CSASPGLAGGPEQFF	TGCAGTGCATCTCCCGGACTAGCGGGAGGGCCTGAGCAGTTCTTC
NA	many	TRBV28	TRBJ2-5	CASSLWAKETQYF	TGTGCCAGCAGTTTATGGGCGAAAGAGACCCAGTACTTC
NA	many	TRBV7-9	TRBJ1-1	CASSVRSGGGAFF	TGTGCCAGCAGCGTTCGAAGTGGTGGGGGAGCTTTCTTT
TRBD1	many	TRBV5-1	TRBJ2-1	CASSPGTGVQNEQFF	TGCGCCAGCAGCCCCGGGACAGGGGTCCAGAATGAGCAGTTCTTC
NA	many	TRBV7-6	TRBJ2-1	CASSLEMAGNNEQFF	TGTGCCAGCAGCTTAGAAATGGCAGGGAACAATGAGCAGTTCTTC
TRBD2	many	TRBV25-1	TRBJ2-1	CASDTGLAEQFF	TGTGCCAGCGATACCGGACTAGCAGAGCAGTTCTTC
TRBD1	many	TRBV5-1	TRBJ2-2	CASTRTGGITGELFF	TGCGCCAGCACCCGGACAGGGGGCATCACCGGGGAGCTGTTTTTT
NA	many	TRBV11-2	TRBJ1-3	CASSLGREVPSGNTIYF	TGTGCCAGCAGCTTAGGCAGGGAAGTTCCCTCTGGAAACACCATATATTTT
TRBD1	many	TRBV25-1	TRBJ2-7	CASTSDGTAHSYEQYF	TGTGCCAGCACTTCTGACGGGACAGCCCACTCCTACGAGCAGTACTTC
TRBD2	many	TRBV10-3	TRBJ2-2	CAISFRTSSTNTGELFF	TGTGCCATCAGTTTCCGGACTAGCTCAACTAACACCGGGGAGCTGTTTTTT
TRBD1	many	TRBV18	TRBJ1-6	CASSPQGQDNSPLHF	TGTGCCAGCTCACCCCAAGGACAGGATAATTCACCCCTCCACTTT
NA	NA	TRBV5-1	TRBJ2-3	CASSLQADSDTQYF	TGCGCCAGCAGCTTACAGGCCGACTCAGATACGCAGTATTTT
TRBD2	many	TRBV20-1	TRBJ2-1	CSAKGVGAGGTHEQFF	TGCAGTGCTAAAGGGGTCGGAGCGGGAGGTACCCATGAGCAGTTCTTC
TRBD1	once	TRBV5-1	TRBJ1-2	CASSWTGGYGYTF	TGCGCCAGCAGCTGGACAGGGGGCTATGGCTACACCTTC
NA	many	TRBV7-2	TRBJ2-1	CASSLSDGYNEQFF	TGTGCCAGCAGCTTAAGCGACGGATACAATGAGCAGTTCTTC
NA	many	TRBV7-9	TRBJ2-4	CASSLSRGAKNIQYF	TGTGCCAGCAGTCTCTCGCGGGGAGCCAAAAACATTCAGTACTTC
NA	once	TRBV3-1	TRBJ2-5	CASSHIDSQETQYF	TGTGCCAGCAGCCATATCGATTCCCAAGAGACCCAGTACTTC
NA	many	TRBV7-2	TRBJ2-3	CASSLYFGTQYF	TGTGCCAGCAGCTTATATTTTGGTACGCAGTATTTT
NA	many	TRBV4-1	TRBJ2-3	CASSQVGRDTDTQYF	TGCGCCAGCAGCCAAGTTGGCCGGGACACAGATACGCAGTATTTT
NA	few	TRBV7-6	TRBJ2-7	CASSKTGAEDTYEQYF	TGTGCCAGCAGCAAAACCGGGGCAGAGGATACCTACGAGCAGTACTTC
TRBD1	many	TRBV5-1	TRBJ1-1	CASFQGGINTEAFF	TGCGCCAGCTTCCAGGGGGGTATCAACACTGAAGCTTTCTTT
TRBD1	many	TRBV5-1	TRBJ2-3	CASSSRTGADTQYF	TGCGCCAGCAGTTCACGGACAGGGGCAGATACGCAGTATTTT
NA	NA	TRBV19	TRBJ2-7	CASSIRGLHNFPYEQYF	TGTGCCAGTAGTATAAGGGGACTCCACAACTTCCCCTACGAGCAGTACTTC
NA	few	TRBV5-6	TRBJ2-7	CASSLGQGRGEQYF	TGTGCCAGCAGCTTGGGCCAGGGGCGCGGCGAGCAGTACTTC
TRBD2	NA	TRBV5-1	TRBJ2-2	CASRYASGNAKTGELFF	TGCGCCAGCAGGTACGCTAGCGGTAACGCCAAGACCGGGGAGCTGTTTTTT
NA	many	TRBV5-1	TRBJ2-1	CASSSRGGDSYNEQFF	TGCGCCAGCAGCTCGAGGGGCGGAGACTCCTACAATGAGCAGTTCTTC
NA	NA	TRBV30	TRBJ2-7	CAWSVPRASNSYEQYF	TGTGCCTGGAGTGTCCCAAGAGCCAGTAACTCCTACGAGCAGTACTTC
NA	many	TRBV5-8	TRBJ2-7	CASSLDRNLGEQYF	TGTGCCAGCAGCTTGGACAGGAACCTAGGAGAGCAGTACTTC
NA	NA	TRBV7-9	TRBJ1-1	CASSRGYRISEAFF	TGTGCCAGCAGTAGGGGGTATCGTATCTCTGAAGCTTTCTTT
NA	many	TRBV20-1	TRBJ1-1	CSAPGEGGGTEAFF	TGCAGTGCTCCCGGGGAGGGAGGAGGCACTGAAGCTTTCTTT
NA	many	TRBV28	TRBJ2-2	CASSTGTSTGELFF	TGTGCCAGCAGTACAGGGACGAGCACCGGGGAGCTGTTTTTT
NA	many	TRBV7-2	TRBJ2-1	CASSLNAFGNEQFF	TGTGCCAGCAGCTTAAATGCCTTCGGCAATGAGCAGTTCTTC
NA	many	TRBV5-1	TRBJ2-2	CASSPLGPGELFF	TGCGCCAGCTCCCCCTTAGGGCCCGGGGAGCTGTTTTTT
TRBD2	many	TRBV20-1	TRBJ2-1	CSAREWGGYNEQFF	TGCAGTGCTAGAGAGTGGGGGGGTTACAATGAGCAGTTCTTC
TRBD2	many	TRBV5-1	TRBJ2-1	CASSLVGSGSLSPYNEQFF	TGCGCCAGCAGCTTGGTGGGTAGCGGGAGCTTAAGCCCCTACAATGAGCAGTTCTTC
TRBD2	NA	TRBV7-2	TRBJ2-7	CASRLTSGRFDEQYF	TGTGCCAGCAGGCTGACTAGCGGGAGATTCGACGAGCAGTACTTC
TRBD2	few	TRBV5-1	TRBJ2-1	CASSLSTSGDYNEQFF	TGCGCCAGCAGCTTATCGACTAGCGGGGATTACAATGAGCAGTTCTTC
TRBD1	NA	TRBV29-1	TRBJ1-2	CSVDVGQGVGYGYTF	TGCAGCGTTGACGTGGGACAGGGGGTCGGCTATGGCTACACCTTC
TRBD2	many	TRBV28	TRBJ2-5	CASSLSGFLRTSTEQETQYF	TGTGCCAGCAGTTTAAGTGGTTTTCTTAGGACTAGCACGGAACAAGAGACCCAGTACTTC